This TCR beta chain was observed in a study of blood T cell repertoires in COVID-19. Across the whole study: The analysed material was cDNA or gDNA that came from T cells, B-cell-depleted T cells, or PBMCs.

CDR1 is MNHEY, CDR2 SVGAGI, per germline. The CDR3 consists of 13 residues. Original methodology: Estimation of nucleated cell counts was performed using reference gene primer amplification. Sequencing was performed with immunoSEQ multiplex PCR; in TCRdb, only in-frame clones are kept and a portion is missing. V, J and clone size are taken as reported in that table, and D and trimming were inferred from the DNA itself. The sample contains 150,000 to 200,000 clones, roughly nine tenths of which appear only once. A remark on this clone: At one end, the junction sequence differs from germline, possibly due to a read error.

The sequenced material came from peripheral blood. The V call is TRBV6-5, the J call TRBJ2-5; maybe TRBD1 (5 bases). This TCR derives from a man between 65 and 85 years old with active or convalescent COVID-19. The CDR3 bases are TGTGCCACCAGTAAGGGGTTCCAAGAGACCCAGTACTTC. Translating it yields CATSKGFQETQYF.